What follows are 30 T cell receptor beta chains derived from one specimen sequenced in a study of cytomegalovirus exposure and HLA in healthy donors (dated by TCRdb to 2016 to 2017). Library preparation was by the immunoSEQ multiplex PCR assay. For the multiplex PCR, a mixture combining 60 forward primers for TCR Vbeta segments and 13 reverse primers for TCR Jbeta segments was used. This is the immuneACCESS table as TCRdb keeps it, with only in-frame sequences that have V and J called. A part of the clones is gone; compared with another copy, unresolved V genes explain less than half, and the rest is unexplained. The sample includes 70,000 to 80,000 clones, with roughly four fifths observed a single time. 1.9% of the sample belongs to the ten largest clones. The sequenced sample consisted of PBMCs. The receptors here all came from a young man in good health and CMV-seronegative.

On this clone itself: In this CDR3 the conserved last residue, phenylalanine or tryptophan, is missing, so a read error is likely. The chain is built from TRBV23-1 and TRBJ1-5; D gene unclear. TRBV23-1 is identified as an open reading frame with a role that is uncertain. This CDR3 has 16 residues. Trimming shortened V by 4 bases and J by 2 bases, and 15 bases separated the two germline ends. The CDR3 protein is CASSPRGRGGNQPQHL. Here the CDR3 DNA reads TGCGCCAGCAGTCCTCGAGGCCGGGGTGGCAATCAGCCCCAGCATTTG.

Only a few counts were recorded for this clone. The chain links TRBV6-1 to TRBJ1-6; TRBD1 is a possible D gene (6 bases). Looked up from germline, CDR1 is MNHNS and CDR2 is SASEGT. The CDR3 loop spans 15 amino acids. Trimming stripped 8 bases from V and 12 bases from J, with 23 bases between. CDR3 amino acids: CASVGGQGFGLPLHF. The CDR3 nucleotides are TGTGCCAGCGTGGGCGGGCAGGGGTTTGGTTTACCCCTCCACTTT.

This chain connects TRBV15 to TRBJ2-3, with D possibly matching TRBD1 (5 bases). Germline CDR1 is LNHNV and CDR2 is YYDKDF (reference sequence). The length of the CDR3 is 14 residues. V lost 6 bases to trimming and J lost 0 bases, with 10 bases between them. The CDR3 loop is CATSRGVSTDTQYF. In nucleotides, the CDR3 is TGTGCCACCAGTAGGGGCGTTAGCACAGATACGCAGTATTTT.

This sequence joins TRBV5-6 and TRBJ1-4; perhaps TRBD1 as D (5 bases). Looked up from germline, CDR1 is SGHDT and CDR2 is YYEEEE. This CDR3 has 15 amino acids. V lost 1 base, J lost 8 bases, and 15 bases lay in between. In DNA, the CDR3 is TGTGCCAGCAGCTTGAGCATCAGGGTCGGGGAAAAACTGTTTTTT. Encoded protein: CASSLSIRVGEKLFF.

The chain employs TRBV7-9 and TRBJ1-2; D remains ambiguous. Looked up from germline, CDR1 is SEHNR and CDR2 is FQNEAQ (reference sequence). The ends were cut back, 3 bases at V and 8 bases at J, with 7 bases in the middle. CDR3 length: 11 residues. CDR3 DNA sequence: TGTGCCAGCAGCTTGGAGAGGGGCTACACCTTC. This sequence encodes CASSLERGYTF.

This sequence joins TRBV19 and TRBJ2-1; D may be TRBD2 (5 bases). Germline-derived CDR1 and CDR2 are LNHDA and SQIVND (reference sequence). V shed 5 bases and J shed 0 bases, with 8 bases lying between them. The CDR3 has 14 amino acids. CDR3 bases: TGTGCCAGTAGTGCCGGGATCTCCTACAATGAGCAGTTCTTC. Translation gives CASSAGISYNEQFF.

This chain links TRBV7-2 with TRBJ2-1, with a possible D match to TRBD2 (7 bases). Germline V gene sequence: CDR1 SGHTA, CDR2 FQGNSA. The V end was cut by 1 base, the J end by 4 bases, with 11 bases between. This CDR3 is 15 amino acids long. CDR3 sequence: CASSLVGGGYNEQFF. CDR3 DNA: TGTGCCAGCAGCTTAGTAGGGGGGGGTTACAATGAGCAGTTCTTC.

The chain is built from TRBV21-1 and TRBJ1-1. TRBV21-1 is marked as a pseudogene. This CDR3 contains 15 residues. The DNA of the CDR3 is TGTGCCAGCAGCAAAGTAGCAAAGATGAACACTGAAGCTTTCTTT. Its translation: CASSKVAKMNTEAFF.

The chain employs TRBV7-2 and TRBJ2-2; 7 bases match TRBD1. Trimming took 2 bases from V and 9 from J; bases not matched to a gene: 12. In germline, CDR1 is SGHTA, CDR2 FQGNSA. There are 16 residues in the CDR3. CDR3 in DNA: TGTGCCAGCAGCTTACTCGGGACAGCCGGGAACCGGGAGCTGTTTTTT. Translated: CASSLLGTAGNRELFF.

The chain recombines TRBV15 with TRBJ2-7, with TRBD2 matching over 10 bases. This CDR3 has 16 amino acids. Germline V lookup: CDR1 LNHNV, CDR2 YYDKDF (reference sequence). With 4 bases clipped from V and 6 bases from J, the junction kept 12 bases outside the gene matches. CDR3 sequence (DNA): TGTGCCACCAGCACCCTCGCGCTAGCGGGAGTGGGCGAGCAGTACTTC. Translating gives CATSTLALAGVGEQYF.

The chain combines TRBV21-1 with TRBJ2-5; no check of the table's D call, TRBD2, against the DNA was made. TRBV21-1 is a pseudogene. The CDR3 is 19 residues long. This CDR3 reads CASIGGTGGKLAGAETQYF. The CDR3 bases are TGTGCCAGCATCGGGGGGACAGGGGGTAAACTAGCGGGAGCCGAGACCCAGTACTTC.

This clone was counted between two and nine times. CDR3 protein: CASSQDLTAKNYEQYF. The CDR3 DNA reads TGCGCCAGCAGCCAAGATCTTACAGCTAAAAACTACGAGCAGTACTTC. The chain links TRBV4-3 to TRBJ2-7; D is unclear. This CDR3 has 16 residues. V dropped 0 bases and J dropped 3 bases, with 15 bases sitting between them. CDR1 LGHNA and CDR2 YSLEER come from the germline V gene.

The chain employs TRBV25-1 and TRBJ1-1; D unresolved. CDR3 size: 14 residues. Germline CDR1 MGHDK, CDR2 SYGVNS. Trimming pared 4 bases from V and 4 bases from J, leaving 13 bases between. The CDR3 sequence is CASSGHGEGTEAFF. The CDR3 coding sequence is TGTGCCAGCAGTGGGCACGGAGAAGGCACTGAAGCTTTCTTT. The full variable domain, completed using reference TRBV25-1 and TRBJ1-1, is EADIYQTPRYLVIGTGKKITLECSQTMGHDKMYWYQQDPGMELHLIHYSYGVNSTEKGDLSSESTVSRIRTEHFPLTLESARPSHTSQYLCASSGHGEGTEAFFGQGTRLTVV.

This clone came up once. The V and J genes are TRBV11-2 and TRBJ1-1; TRBD1 is a possible D gene (5 bases). CDR3 size: 13 residues. Between the trimmed V and J ends, which lost 3 bases and 3 bases, there was a span of 8 bases. Per the germline V gene, CDR1 is SGHAT and CDR2 is FQNNGV. CDR3 DNA sequence: TGTGCCAGCAGCTTCAGGGAATACACTGAAGCTTTCTTT. It encodes CASSFREYTEAFF.

The J gene is TRBJ1-2, the V gene TRBV5-6; 9 bases agree with TRBD1. The CDR3 length is 13 residues. Germline lookup yields CDR1 SGHDT and CDR2 YYEEEE. V lost 0 bases to trimming and J lost 8 bases; unmatched junction nucleotides: 2. CDR3 DNA sequence: TGTGCCAGCAGCTTGGGGACAGGGGTCGGCTACACCTTC. It is translated as CASSLGTGVGYTF.

CDR3 amino acids: CASSPGQPRGYEQYF. CDR3 sequence (DNA): TGTGCCAGTAGTCCGGGACAGCCGAGGGGCTACGAGCAGTACTTC. The chain joins TRBV19 to TRBJ2-7; the match to TRBD1 covers 7 bases. V gave up 5 bases and J gave up 3 bases; unmatched junction bases: 10. Per germline, CDR1 LNHDA and CDR2 SQIVND (reference sequence). There are 15 residues in the CDR3.

The chain employs TRBV28 and TRBJ2-2; D perhaps matches TRBD2 (6 bases). Per germline, CDR1 MDHEN and CDR2 SYDVKM. V dropped 1 base and J dropped 1 base, with 10 bases sitting between them. The CDR3 covers 16 residues. CDR3 sequence: CASSLFTGENTGELFF. CDR3 bases: TGTGCCAGCAGTTTATTTACGGGAGAGAACACCGGGGAGCTGTTTTTT.

The V call is TRBV6-6, the J call TRBJ2-5; a possible D gene is TRBD2 (5 bases). The ends were cut back, 8 bases at V and 4 bases at J, with 11 bases in the middle. Germline loops: CDR1 MNHNY, CDR2 SVGAGI (reference sequence). The CDR3 spans 12 residues. The CDR3 loop is CASGYAGETQYF. The CDR3, as DNA: TGTGCCAGCGGCTATGCGGGAGAGACCCAGTACTTC.

The CDR3 bases are TGTGCCAGCAGCCACGGGAGGGCGGAGACCCAGTACTTC. This gives the protein CASSHGRAETQYF. The rearrangement uses TRBV7-2 and TRBJ2-5; TRBD2 aligns across 8 bases. With 5 bases clipped from V and 5 bases from J, the junction kept 4 bases outside the gene matches. Looked up from germline, CDR1 is SGHTA and CDR2 is FQGNSA. The CDR3 loop spans 13 amino acids.

The V gene is TRBV5-4, the J gene TRBJ2-3, with 9 bases that match TRBD2. This CDR3 is 16 amino acids long. Unmatched junction bases numbered 7, after V lost 4 bases and J lost 1 base. Germline V gene sequence: CDR1 SGHNT, CDR2 YYREEE (reference sequence). Written as DNA, the CDR3 is TGTGCCAGCAGCCCTAGTGTAGCGGGAGGCACAGATACGCAGTATTTT. This sequence encodes CASSPSVAGGTDTQYF.

The chain has TRBV5-1 and TRBJ1-1; D unresolved. The V gene lost 5 bases and the J gene lost 3 bases, with 5 bases spanning the gap. The CDR3 sequence is 11 residues long. Per the germline V gene, CDR1 is SGHRS and CDR2 is YFSETQ. Here the CDR3 reads CASSSDTEAFF. CDR3 nucleotides: TGCGCCAGCAGTTCCGACACTGAAGCTTTCTTT.

The J gene is TRBJ2-6, the V gene TRBV14, with D possibly matching TRBD1 (5 bases). Trimming took off 0 bases at V and 2 bases at J, with 5 bases between the two ends. CDR1 is SGHDN and CDR2 is FVKESK in the germline V gene. The CDR3 contains 15 residues. CDR3 sequence reads: CASSQEGPGANVLTF. CDR3 DNA sequence: TGTGCCAGCAGCCAAGAGGGGCCTGGGGCCAACGTCCTGACTTTC. The full variable domain, rest sourced from reference TRBV14 and TRBJ2-6, is EAGVTQFPSHSVIEKGQTVTLRCDPISGHDNLYWYRRVMGKEIKFLLHFVKESKQDESGMPNNRFLAERTGGTYSTLKVQPAELEDSGVYFCASSQEGPGANVLTFGAGSRLTVL.

The rearrangement joins TRBV4-2 to TRBJ2-7, with 11 nucleotides matching TRBD2. With V trimmed by 3 bases and J by 5 bases, 9 bases remained unmatched. This CDR3 region has 16 residues. CDR1 and CDR2 (germline): LGHNA, YNFKEQ. The CDR3 here is CASSQLASGRNHEQYF. For the CDR3, the DNA is TGTGCCAGCAGCCAGCTCGCTAGCGGGAGGAACCACGAGCAGTACTTC.

This chain uses TRBV18 with TRBJ2-1; 8 nucleotides match TRBD1. Germline-derived CDR1 and CDR2 are KGHSH and LQKENI. V shed 3 bases, J shed 8 bases, and the junction held 6 bases outside the gene matches. This CDR3 has 14 amino acids. The CDR3 loop reads CASSPRTGLDEQFF. For the CDR3, the DNA is TGTGCCAGCTCACCGCGGACAGGGCTCGATGAGCAGTTCTTC.

V and J are TRBV5-1 and TRBJ2-3, with D possibly being TRBD2 (6 bases). V dropped 5 bases and J dropped 3 bases, with 19 bases sitting between them. Looked up from germline, CDR1 is SGHRS and CDR2 is YFSETQ. This CDR3 has 16 residues. The CDR3 sequence is CASREGRSGKTDTQYF. In nucleotides, the CDR3 is TGCGCCAGCAGGGAGGGAAGATCGGGAAAAACAGATACGCAGTATTTT.

The rearrangement links TRBV9 to TRBJ1-2, with D possibly being TRBD1 (5 bases). V was trimmed by 0 bases and J by 8 bases, leaving 11 bases between them. Germline loops: CDR1 SGDLS, CDR2 YYNGEE. This CDR3 is built from 13 residues. CDR3 region: CASSVGGGTGYTF. The CDR3 DNA is TGTGCCAGCAGCGTAGGTGGAGGGACGGGCTACACCTTC.

The chain uses TRBV5-1 and TRBJ2-5; D might be TRBD2 (6 bases). This CDR3 has 15 amino acids. With 4 bases removed from V and 2 bases from J, the gap between germline ends came to 15 bases. The germline V gene has CDR1 SGHRS and CDR2 YFSETQ. The chain's CDR3 is CASSGGMAPQETQYF. As DNA, the CDR3 is TGCGCCAGCAGCGGGGGGATGGCTCCGCAAGAGACCCAGTACTTC. Full variable domain (missing parts from reference TRBV5-1 and TRBJ2-5): KAGVTQTPRYLIKTRGQQVTLSCSPISGHRSVSWYQQTPGQGLQFLFEYFSETQRNKGNFPGRFSGRQFSNSRSEMNVSTLELGDSALYLCASSGGMAPQETQYFGPGTRLLVL.

The chain employs TRBV7-9 and TRBJ2-6; 8 bases align to TRBD1. There are 16 residues in the CDR3. Per germline, CDR1 SEHNR and CDR2 FQNEAQ (reference sequence). The V segment lost 5 bases and the J segment 1 base; nucleotides outside the gene matches: 4. DNA of the CDR3: TGTGCCAGCAGCGCGCGGACAGGGTCTGGGGCCAACGTCCTGACTTTC. This translates into CASSARTGSGANVLTF.

This clone was observed once. The chain links TRBV7-9 to TRBJ2-6, with a tentative D call TRBD2 (6 bases). Trimming cost V 5 bases and J 2 bases, with 10 bases left between them. Germline V gene lookup returns CDR1 SEHNR and CDR2 FQNEAQ (reference sequence). The CDR3 totals 15 residues. This chain's CDR3 is CASSQSGAGANVLTF. CDR3 bases: TGTGCCAGCAGCCAATCGGGGGCTGGGGCCAACGTCCTGACTTTC.

The sample holds a few counts of this clone. The gene calls are TRBV30 and TRBJ2-7; no firm D call. Germline CDR1 is GTSNPN and CDR2 is SVGIG (reference sequence). The CDR3 is 14 amino acids. V gave up 0 bases and J gave up 5 bases, with 14 bases separating them. The CDR3 protein is CAWSVFGPPDEQYF. In DNA form, the CDR3 reads TGTGCCTGGAGTGTATTCGGTCCGCCGGACGAGCAGTACTTC.